This T cell receptor beta chain was identified in a study of graft-versus-host responses after intestinal transplantation. Findings and limits, study-wide: GvH clones appeared in recipient marrow, some first in ileum or blood.

Details on this clone: The antigen is unknown.

Per germline, CDR1 SGHRS and CDR2 YFSETQ. The V and J ends lost 0 bases and 1 base respectively, with 17 bases between them. This CDR3 has 17 amino acids. Sequencing used immunoSEQ multiplex PCR; TCRdb keeps in-frame clones, though not all of them. The sample records fewer than 150,000 clones, more than 80% being singletons. The rearrangement uses TRBV5-1 and TRBJ2-7, with no clear D. This material consisted of unstimulated CD4+ T cells sorted from spleen or lymph node cells, taken before intestinal transplant. The sequence came from a human donor who received an intestinal transplant. CDR3 loop: CASSLEADTRGSYEQYF. The CDR3 coding sequence is TGCGCCAGCAGCTTGGAAGCCGACACCCGAGGATCCTACGAGCAGTACTTC.